This T cell receptor beta chain originates from a study of vaccination effects on CD4 cells after COVID-19. Per germline, CDR1 MNHNY and CDR2 SVGAGI (reference sequence). CDR3 size: 16 residues. Trimming removed 2 bases at V and 4 bases at J, with 17 bases between. Isolation of CD4+ T cells took place after around 10 days of culture. The participants, recipients of two vaccine doses, got either BNT162b2 or mRNA-1273. Profiled with immunoSEQ multiplex PCR; TCRdb holds only in-frame clones, not every one. The data contain about 73,000 clones, 73% of them singletons. This clone was recorded only once. Antigen specificity is unknown.

The specimen comprised CD4+ T cells from PBMCs cultured without peptide, sampled after COVID-19 vaccination. The chain couples TRBV6-6 to TRBJ2-5; D is possibly TRBD2 (5 bases). This sequence originates from a human donor who received a COVID-19 vaccine. This chain's CDR3 is CASSYRASGILETQYF. Here the CDR3 DNA reads TGTGCCAGCAGTTACAGGGCTTCGGGAATTTTAGAGACCCAGTACTTC.